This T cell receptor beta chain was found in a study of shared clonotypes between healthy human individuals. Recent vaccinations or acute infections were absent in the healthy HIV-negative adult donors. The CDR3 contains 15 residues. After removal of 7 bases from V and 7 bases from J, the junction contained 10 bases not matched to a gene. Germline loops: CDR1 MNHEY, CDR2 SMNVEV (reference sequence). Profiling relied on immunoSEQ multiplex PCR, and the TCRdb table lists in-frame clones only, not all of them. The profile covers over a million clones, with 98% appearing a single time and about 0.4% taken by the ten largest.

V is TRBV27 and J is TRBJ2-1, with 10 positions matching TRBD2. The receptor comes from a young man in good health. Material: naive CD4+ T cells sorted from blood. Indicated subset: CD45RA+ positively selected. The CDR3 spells CASTRRASGRNEQFF. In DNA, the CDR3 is TGTGCCAGCACCAGAAGGGCTAGCGGGAGAAATGAGCAGTTCTTC.